Presented here are 8 T cell receptor delta chains from one specimen sequenced in a study of γδ T cells in repeated Plasmodium falciparum infection. Gammadelta T cells were flow-sorted from PBMC into Vgamma9/Vdelta2+ and Vdelta2-negative populations for bulk analysis. TCRdb processed the multiplex PCR reads again with the CATT caller. The sample holds 90,000 or so delta-chain clones, over 0.9% seen once. Sequencing was done on a sample of gamma-delta T cells from blood. These receptors were collected from a pool of human donors (malaria-infected and uninfected, not separated).

This clone was found a few times. The protein held in TCRdb is that of a much larger clone and does not match this DNA's translation at residue 7, likely because of a read error; the protein shown is translated from the DNA. The chain joins TRDV2 to TRDJ1; D is unclear. V lost 0 bases, J lost 3 bases, and 28 bases lay in between. This CDR3 is 20 amino acids long. From germline, CDR1 is GEAIGNYY and CDR2 EKD. The CDR3, as DNA: TGTGCCTGTGACACCGTAGCAGTTATTGACCGAGGCGGTCACCCCGATAAACTCATCTTT. This sequence encodes CACDTVAVIDRGGHPDKLIF.

Regarding this clone: A far larger clone is one nucleotide away, so this likely arose from a read error. Other DNA sequences in this sample translate to the same CDR3. The V gene was identified as TRDV2, while no J gene was called; TRDD3 is taken as the D call from the table, unchecked against the DNA. CDR1 is GEAIGNYY and CDR2 is EKD in the germline V gene. The CDR3 covers 22 residues. DNA for the CDR3: TGTGCCTGTGACACTGTTTCCAGGGGGTCAGTACCGGTTTATCTAGACACCGATAAACTCATTTTT. Translation: CACDTVSRGSVPVYLDTDKLIF.

This clone was counted only a few times. TCRdb's entry gives the protein of a much larger clone, which mismatches this DNA's translation at residue 9, likely from a read error; the protein reported here is translated from the DNA. DNA for the CDR3: TGTGCCTGTGACACCGTGGGGATACCCACCGATAAACTCATCTTT. This encodes CACDTVGIPTDKLIF. The V and J genes are TRDV2 and TRDJ1; 8 bases fit TRDD3. The J gene, not given by TCRdb, was assigned here from a germline match of the nucleotide sequence. The CDR3 covers 15 residues. The V gene end was trimmed by 0 bases and the J gene end by 1 base; junction bases not matched to a gene: 3. Germline CDR1 reads GEAIGNYY; CDR2 reads EKD.

Note on this clone: The translation of this DNA and the TCRdb protein of a much larger clone differ at residue 6, probably owing to a read error; the protein shown here is translated from the DNA. J is TRDJ3 and V is TRDV2, with 8 bases matching TRDD3. TCRdb supplies no J gene; here it was assigned by aligning the nucleotide sequence to germline. V lost 0 bases and J lost 0; bases outside the gene matches: 6. Looked up from germline, CDR1 is GEAIGNYY and CDR2 is EKD. CDR3 length: 19 residues. CDR3 sequence (DNA): TGTGCCTGTGACACCGAGGGATACGAAAGCTCCTGGGACACCCGACAGATGTTTTTC. Translated, it gives CACDTEGYESSWDTRQMFF.

Only a few counts were recorded for this clone. A read error may account for a junction end that differs from germline. Other DNA variants within this sample encode the same CDR3. The chain combines TRDV1 with TRDJ1, with 8 nucleotides matching TRDD3. TCRdb offers no J gene call, so here the DNA was matched to germline to obtain one. This CDR3 has 23 residues. CDR1 is TSWWSYY, CDR2 QGS, per germline. In DNA, the CDR3 is TGTGCTCTTGGGGAACTTAACGCCGCTTTTTTACTGGGGGCCCTTGGGTACACTGATAAACTCATCTTT. It is translated as CALGELNAAFLLGALGYTDKLIF.

In regard to this clone: Only one base separates this from a far larger clonotype, so it likely reflects a read error. Different DNA sequences within this sample yield the same CDR3. The chain has TRDV1 and TRDJ1; D might be TRDD2 (8 bases). Germline matching of the DNA provided the J gene here, since TCRdb leaves it blank. CDR1 and CDR2 (germline): TSWWSYY, QGS. The CDR3 extends over 23 amino acids. The V and J ends lost 2 bases and 0 bases respectively, with 34 bases between them. The CDR3: CALGESYRLPTQLGGKYTDKLIF. For the CDR3, the DNA is TGTGCTCTTGGGGAATCCTACCGTCTTCCTACACAACTTGGGGGAAAGTACACCGATAAACTCATCTTT.

Worth noting for this clone: A read error likely explains why the TCRdb protein, taken from a much larger clone, differs from this DNA's translation at residue 3; the protein shown is translated from the DNA. The chain joins TRDV1 to TRDJ1; 8 positions agree with TRDD3. Here the J gene came from matching the DNA to germline, since TCRdb omits it. This CDR3 region has 18 residues. Germline CDR1 is TSWWSYY and CDR2 is QGS. The DNA for the CDR3 is TGTGCTTTTGGGACACTTCCGGGAGGTGGGGGATGGAGGGATAAACTCATCTTT. Amino acids: CAFGTLPGGGGWRDKLIF.

Concerning this clone itself: Translating this DNA gives a protein that differs at residue 3 from the TCRdb one, which belongs to a much larger clone; a read error is likely, and the protein shown is this translation. The chain recombines TRDV2 with TRDJ1, with D perhaps matching TRDD3 (5 bases). The J gene comes from matching the DNA to germline here; TCRdb lacks it. The CDR3 totals 15 residues. From germline, CDR1 is GEAIGNYY and CDR2 EKD. Here the CDR3 reads CAYDHGEHYTDKLIF. The CDR3 DNA reads TGTGCCTATGACCATGGGGAACATTACACCGATAAACTCATCTTT.